This entry describes one T cell receptor (beta chain). In the original processing: Reference gene primer amplification gave estimated nucleated cell counts. Here immunoSEQ multiplex PCR was the method, and the copy in TCRdb shows in-frame clones only, minus some. Clone size and the V and J calls come from that table; the DNA yielded D and trimming. The sample has some 130,000 clones, around nine tenths seen once. This record comes from a study of blood T cell repertoires in COVID-19. For the study at large: Acute-phase and convalescent COVID-19 samples originated in the United States, Italy and Spain. T cells, B-cell-depleted T cells, or PBMCs provided the cDNA or gDNA that served as material.

CDR3 length equals 13 residues. Trimming pared 7 bases from V and 6 bases from J, leaving 16 bases between. Germline assignment: CDR1 SEHNR and CDR2 FQNEAQ (reference sequence). This chain connects TRBV7-9 to TRBJ2-7, with D perhaps matching TRBD1 (5 bases). The sequence derives from a woman in her 70s with COVID-19, enrolled during active disease. Source material: peripheral blood. The CDR3 sequence: CASTLGQVGEQYF. The DNA of the CDR3 is TGTGCCAGCACCTTGGGGCAAGTTGGCGAGCAGTACTTC.